The source of this TCR beta chain is a study of blood T cells in healthy people across ages. Germline CDR1 is LGHNA and CDR2 is YSLEER. The CDR3 extends over 14 amino acids. The ends were cut back, 4 bases at V and 4 bases at J, with 13 bases in the middle. Each donor gave roughly 10 milliliters of peripheral blood. Study-wide points: Getting older went along with TCR beta diversity per million T cells dropping roughly linearly.

To note about this clonotype: Its target is not known.

With a J-beta primer mix and a sample-barcoded 5' primer, a second PCR ran roughly 6 to 11 cycles. From the 5' RACE reads, TCRdb called clonotypes with MiXCR, one entry per CDR3 protein. Of roughly 800,000 distinct CDR3 sequences in the sample, around 36% were seen once. V usage is TRBV4-3 and J usage is TRBJ2-5; D gene ambiguous. Source material: blood. The sequence came from a young man in good health. CDR3 sequence reads: CASSRLPAGETQYF. The CDR3 DNA reads TGCGCCAGCAGCCGCCTTCCCGCTGGAGAGACCCAGTACTTC.